This is a list of T cell receptor beta chains from one sample in a study of blood T cell repertoires in COVID-19. Libraries were prepared by immunoSEQ multiplex PCR; TCRdb keeps only in-frame clonotypes and omits some of them. The table includes roughly 160,000 clones, around 87% detected once. The sequenced sample consisted of peripheral blood. These receptors were obtained from a woman aged 70-85 years with COVID-19, enrolled during active disease. Each CDR3 is given with its conserved first and last residue. A D gene is named only where the DNA matches it firmly. Size is omitted from some rows. Given values are once, few, many or a class for expanded clones.

J: TRBJ1-1; D: .; length: 13; size: .; V: TRBV6-5; CDR3: CASRKSGDTEAFF; DNA: TGTGCCAGCCGGAAATCAGGGGATACTGAAGCTTTCTTT
J: TRBJ2-3; D: .; length: 16; size: .; V: TRBV7-2; CDR3: CASSFIAAASTDTQYF; DNA: TGTGCCAGCAGCTTTATAGCGGCCGCCAGCACAGATACGCAGTATTTT
J: TRBJ1-4; D: TRBD1; length: 15; size: .; V: TRBV6-5; CDR3: CASSYGTGDNEKLFF; DNA: TGTGCCAGCAGTTACGGGACAGGGGACAATGAAAAACTGTTTTTT
J: TRBJ2-5; D: TRBD2; length: 15; size: .; V: TRBV19; CDR3: CASRGLAGVQETQYF; DNA: TGTGCCAGCCGGGGGCTAGCGGGGGTCCAAGAGACCCAGTACTTC
J: TRBJ1-2; D: .; length: 13; size: .; V: TRBV7-9; CDR3: CASSFNRDYGYTF; DNA: TGTGCCAGCAGCTTTAACCGGGACTATGGCTACACCTTC
J: TRBJ2-7; D: .; length: 11; size: .; V: TRBV20-1; CDR3: CSAPIREEQYF; DNA: TGCAGTGCTCCCATCAGGGAAGAGCAGTACTTC
J: TRBJ1-1; D: .; length: 13; size: .; V: TRBV25-1; CDR3: CASSPNFSRGAFF; DNA: TGTGCCAGCAGTCCCAATTTTTCCCGGGGAGCTTTCTTT
J: TRBJ1-5; D: .; length: 14; size: .; V: TRBV11-2; CDR3: CASSRNSRNQPQHF; DNA: TGTGCCAGCAGCCGTAACAGCCGGAATCAGCCCCAGCATTTT
J: TRBJ2-6; D: .; length: 16; size: .; V: TRBV19; CDR3: CASNARTATGANVLTF; DNA: TGTGCCAGTAACGCCCGGACAGCCACAGGGGCCAACGTCCTGACTTTC
J: TRBJ1-6; D: .; length: 14; size: .; V: TRBV5-1; CDR3: CASSLERNNSPLHF; DNA: TGCGCCAGCAGCTTGGAGCGGAATAATTCACCCCTCCACTTT
J: TRBJ2-2; D: .; length: 16; size: .; V: TRBV7-3; CDR3: CASSAKRTANTGELFF; DNA: TGTGCCAGCAGCGCGAAACGGACAGCGAACACCGGGGAGCTGTTTTTT
J: TRBJ2-5; D: TRBD1; length: 14; size: once; V: TRBV7-9; CDR3: CASSSRTGQETQYF; DNA: TGTGCCAGCAGCAGTCGGACAGGTCAAGAGACCCAGTACTTC
J: TRBJ2-7; D: TRBD2; length: 16; size: .; V: TRBV7-9; CDR3: CASSLASGGQSHEQYF; DNA: TGTGCCAGCAGCTTAGCTTCGGGAGGGCAGAGCCACGAGCAGTACTTC
J: TRBJ1-1; D: .; length: 16; size: .; V: TRBV18; CDR3: CASSPRQSNGNTEAFF; DNA: TGTGCCAGCTCACCACGGCAATCCAATGGGAACACTGAAGCTTTCTTT
J: TRBJ2-7; D: TRBD2; length: 14; size: .; V: TRBV27; CDR3: CASRTTSGGGEQYF; DNA: TGTGCCAGCAGAACAACTAGCGGGGGTGGCGAGCAGTACTTC
J: TRBJ1-5; D: TRBD1; length: 15; size: .; V: TRBV10-2; CDR3: CASRRGTGYNQPQHF; DNA: TGCGCCAGCAGGAGGGGGACAGGGTACAATCAGCCCCAGCATTTT
J: TRBJ2-3; D: TRBD1; length: 15; size: once; V: TRBV11-2; CDR3: CASSTRDRVTDTQYF; DNA: TGTGCCAGCAGCACCCGGGACAGGGTGACAGATACGCAGTATTTT
J: TRBJ2-7; D: .; length: 14; size: .; V: TRBV19; CDR3: CASAYGASLYEQYF; DNA: TGTGCCAGTGCGTATGGCGCTAGCCTCTACGAGCAGTACTTC
J: TRBJ2-3; D: .; length: 11; size: .; V: TRBV20-1; CDR3: CSALSTDTQYF; DNA: TGCAGTGCTCTTAGTACAGATACGCAGTATTTT
J: TRBJ1-2; D: TRBD1; length: 16; size: .; V: TRBV7-3; CDR3: CASSLGGQGANYGYTF; DNA: TGTGCCAGCAGCTTAGGCGGACAGGGGGCAAACTATGGCTACACCTTC
J: TRBJ2-3; D: .; length: 16; size: .; V: TRBV6-6; CDR3: CASSRAGRTEADTQYF; DNA: TGTGCCAGCAGTCGGGCGGGGCGCACAGAGGCAGATACGCAGTATTTT
J: TRBJ1-5; D: .; length: 13; size: .; V: TRBV7-2; CDR3: CASTRGGNQPQHF; DNA: TGTGCCAGCACCCGGGGGGGGAATCAGCCCCAGCATTTT
J: TRBJ2-2; D: TRBD2; length: 16; size: once; V: TRBV7-6; CDR3: CASSLTGRANTGELFF; DNA: TGTGCCAGCAGCTTAACCGGGAGGGCGAACACCGGGGAGCTGTTTTTT
J: TRBJ2-5; D: TRBD2; length: 14; size: few; V: TRBV6-5; CDR3: CASSRSGGTETQYF; DNA: TGTGCCAGCAGTCGTAGCGGGGGGACGGAGACCCAGTACTTC
J: TRBJ2-5; D: .; length: 15; size: .; V: TRBV18; CDR3: CASSPGTLAGETQYF; DNA: TGTGCCAGCTCACCAGGGACATTGGCCGGAGAGACCCAGTACTTC
J: TRBJ2-1; D: .; length: 11; size: .; V: TRBV12-3/TRBV12-4; CDR3: CASSLIGMPFF; DNA: TGTGCCAGCAGTTTAATCGGTATGCCGTTCTTC
J: TRBJ2-2; D: .; length: 14; size: once; V: TRBV5-1; CDR3: CASSFRRVAGELFF; DNA: TGCGCCAGCAGCTTTAGACGGGTTGCCGGGGAGCTGTTTTTT
J: TRBJ1-1; D: TRBD1; length: 16; size: few; V: TRBV5-1; CDR3: CASSSAGGQGNTEAFF; DNA: TGCGCCAGCAGCTCTGCTGGGGGACAGGGGAACACTGAAGCTTTCTTT
J: TRBJ1-5; D: TRBD1; length: 18; size: few; V: TRBV28; CDR3: CASSLPGGSVYSNQPQHF; DNA: TGTGCCAGCAGTTTGCCAGGGGGGTCGGTTTATAGCAATCAGCCCCAGCATTTT
J: TRBJ1-2; D: .; length: 14; size: .; V: TRBV28; CDR3: CASRSQGVPYGYTF; DNA: TGTGCCAGCAGGTCCCAGGGCGTTCCCTATGGCTACACCTTC
J: TRBJ1-2; D: .; length: 15; size: .; V: TRBV9; CDR3: CASSGRLAGWNGYTF; DNA: TGTGCCAGCAGCGGCAGATTAGCAGGGTGGAATGGCTACACCTTC
J: TRBJ2-7; D: .; length: 13; size: .; V: TRBV9; CDR3: CASSPGTGSEQYF; DNA: TGTGCCAGCAGCCCCGGAACAGGGAGTGAGCAGTACTTC
J: TRBJ1-1; D: .; length: 14; size: .; V: TRBV5-6; CDR3: CASSLFASNTEAFF; DNA: TGTGCCAGCAGCTTGTTCGCTAGTAACACTGAAGCTTTCTTT
J: TRBJ2-1; D: TRBD2; length: 16; size: .; V: TRBV18; CDR3: CASSPAERGAYNEQFF; DNA: TGTGCCAGCTCACCCGCCGAGCGGGGGGCCTACAATGAGCAGTTCTTC
J: TRBJ2-5; D: .; length: 13; size: .; V: TRBV27; CDR3: CASRRQDQETQYF; DNA: TGTGCCAGCAGGCGACAGGACCAAGAGACCCAGTACTTC
J: TRBJ1-2; D: .; length: 15; size: .; V: TRBV5-6; CDR3: CASSLAGREEFGYTF; DNA: TGTGCCAGCAGCTTGGCGGGCAGGGAGGAGTTTGGCTACACCTTC
J: TRBJ1-6; D: .; length: 14; size: .; V: TRBV28; CDR3: CASSNRDYNSPLHF; DNA: TGTGCCAGCAGTAACAGGGACTATAATTCACCCCTCCACTTT
J: TRBJ1-6; D: TRBD1; length: 15; size: .; V: TRBV19; CDR3: CASSIDRGDNSPLHF; DNA: TGTGCCAGTAGTATTGACAGGGGGGATAATTCACCCCTCCACTTT
J: TRBJ1-5; D: .; length: 17; size: .; V: TRBV27; CDR3: CASSFKPTDYSNQPQHF; DNA: TGTGCCAGCAGTTTTAAGCCGACAGATTATAGCAATCAGCCCCAGCATTTT
J: TRBJ2-7; D: TRBD1; length: 13; size: .; V: TRBV28; CDR3: CASSINRGYEQYF; DNA: TGTGCCAGCAGTATCAACAGGGGCTACGAGCAGTACTTC
J: TRBJ2-7; D: .; length: 13; size: .; V: TRBV7-9; CDR3: CASSSGTIYEQYF; DNA: TGTGCCAGCAGTTCCGGGACAATTTACGAGCAGTACTTC
J: TRBJ2-7; D: TRBD2; length: 15; size: few; V: TRBV6-5; CDR3: CASSSRGLAGYEQYF; DNA: TGTGCCAGCAGTTCCAGGGGACTAGCGGGCTACGAGCAGTACTTC
J: TRBJ1-6; D: .; length: 13; size: .; V: TRBV7-9; CDR3: CASSLDSRSPLHF; DNA: TGTGCCAGCAGCTTAGATAGTCGCTCACCCCTCCACTTT
J: TRBJ1-6; D: .; length: 14; size: .; V: TRBV19; CDR3: CASGQSSYNSPLHF; DNA: TGTGCCAGCGGACAGAGCTCCTATAATTCACCCCTCCACTTT
J: TRBJ2-7; D: TRBD1; length: 14; size: .; V: TRBV18; CDR3: CASHTGQGFYEQYF; DNA: TGTGCCAGCCATACGGGACAGGGGTTTTACGAGCAGTACTTC
J: TRBJ1-1; D: .; length: 15; size: .; V: TRBV7-9; CDR3: CASSYGGGLSTEAFF; DNA: TGTGCCAGCAGCTACGGTGGGGGCTTGAGCACTGAAGCTTTCTTT
J: TRBJ1-3; D: .; length: 16; size: .; V: TRBV27; CDR3: CASSLDGHTSGNTIYF; DNA: TGTGCCAGCAGTTTGGATGGGCACACCTCTGGAAACACCATATATTTT
J: TRBJ2-7; D: .; length: 15; size: .; V: TRBV28; CDR3: CASSPIGPIPGEQYF; DNA: TGTGCCAGCAGTCCAATAGGGCCTATACCGGGGGAGCAGTACTTC
J: TRBJ2-7; D: TRBD2; length: 14; size: .; V: TRBV6-5; CDR3: CASRVTSGSYEQYF; DNA: TGTGCCAGCAGGGTGACTAGCGGGAGCTACGAGCAGTACTTC
J: TRBJ1-6; D: .; length: 19; size: .; V: TRBV7-8; CDR3: CASSLVTDSYGSYNSPLHF; DNA: TGTGCCAGCAGCCTAGTAACCGATTCCTACGGCTCCTATAATTCACCCCTCCACTTT